The 3 T cell receptor beta chains in this list originate from one sample, sequenced in a study of somatic mutations in cytotoxic T cells in rheumatoid arthritis. Profiling relied on immunoSEQ multiplex PCR, and the TCRdb table lists in-frame clones only, not all of them. The sample contains 20,000 to 25,000 clones, about four fifths of which appear only once. The sample taken for sequencing was CD8+ T cells sorted from blood. Source of these receptors: an adult with rheumatoid arthritis.

Only one count was recorded for this clone. This chain joins TRBV5-1 and TRBJ2-6; D ambiguous. Trimming shortened V by 0 bases and J by 4 bases, and 17 bases separated the two germline ends. The length of the CDR3 is 18 residues. The germline gives CDR1 SGHRS, CDR2 YFSETQ. This CDR3 is CASSLASDMVGGANVLTF. The CDR3 region has the DNA TGCGCCAGCAGCTTGGCCTCCGATATGGTTGGCGGGGCCAACGTCCTGACTTTC.

This chain connects TRBV7-6 to TRBJ2-7; D perhaps matches TRBD1 (5 bases). The CDR3 length is 15 residues. In germline, CDR1 is SGHVS, CDR2 FNYEAQ. Trimming stripped 0 bases from V and 3 bases from J, with 12 bases between. The CDR3 DNA reads as TGTGCCAGCAGCTTAGCTCCAGGGATCGACTACGAGCAGTACTTC. Translated: CASSLAPGIDYEQYF.

The rearrangement uses TRBV6-6 and TRBJ2-1; D gene unclear. The germline gives CDR1 MNHNY, CDR2 SVGAGI (reference sequence). The CDR3 sequence is 14 residues long. V gave up 4 bases and J gave up 4 bases, with 11 bases separating them. Here the CDR3 reads CASSSPLSYNEQFF. The CDR3 nucleotides are TGTGCCAGCAGTTCCCCCCTTTCGTACAATGAGCAGTTCTTC.